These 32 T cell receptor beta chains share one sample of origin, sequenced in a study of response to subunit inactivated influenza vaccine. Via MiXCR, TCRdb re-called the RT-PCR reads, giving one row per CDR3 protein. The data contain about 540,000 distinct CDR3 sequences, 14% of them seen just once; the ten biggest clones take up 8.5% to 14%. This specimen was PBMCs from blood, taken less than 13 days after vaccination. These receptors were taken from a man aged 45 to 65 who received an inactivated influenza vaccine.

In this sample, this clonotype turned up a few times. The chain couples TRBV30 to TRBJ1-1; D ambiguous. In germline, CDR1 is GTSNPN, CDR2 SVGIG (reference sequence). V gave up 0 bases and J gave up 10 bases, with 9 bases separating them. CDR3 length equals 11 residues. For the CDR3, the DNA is TGTGCCTGGAGTGTATCTTCTGGAGCTTTCTTT. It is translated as CAWSVSSGAFF.

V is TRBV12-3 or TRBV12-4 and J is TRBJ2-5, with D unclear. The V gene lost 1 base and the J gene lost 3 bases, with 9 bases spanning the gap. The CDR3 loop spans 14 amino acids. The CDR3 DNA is TGTGCCAGCAGTTTAGTAAGCCCCAAAGAGACCCAGTACTTC. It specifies CASSLVSPKETQYF.

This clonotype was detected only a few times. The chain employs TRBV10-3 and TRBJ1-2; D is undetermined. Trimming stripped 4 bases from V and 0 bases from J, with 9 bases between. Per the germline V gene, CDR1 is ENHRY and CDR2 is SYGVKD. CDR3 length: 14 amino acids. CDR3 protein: CAISGGRANYGYTF. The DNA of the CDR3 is TGTGCCATCAGTGGAGGCAGAGCTAACTATGGCTACACCTTC.

CDR3 loop: CSVDTHRGHTYEQYF. Here the CDR3 DNA reads TGCAGCGTTGATACTCACAGGGGGCATACCTACGAGCAGTACTTC. V gene TRBV29-1 combines with J gene TRBJ2-7, with 9 bases identical to TRBD1. Per the germline V gene, CDR1 is SQVTM and CDR2 is ANQGSEA. After removal of 3 bases from V and 2 bases from J, the junction contained 8 bases not matched to a gene. The CDR3 runs to 15 residues.

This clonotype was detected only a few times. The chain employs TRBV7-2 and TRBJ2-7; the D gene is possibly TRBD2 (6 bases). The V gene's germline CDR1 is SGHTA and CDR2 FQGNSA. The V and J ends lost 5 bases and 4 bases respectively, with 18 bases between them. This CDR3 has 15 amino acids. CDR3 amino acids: CASSPRPTGSYEQYF. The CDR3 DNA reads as TGTGCCAGCAGCCCCAGGCCAACCGGGAGTTACGAGCAGTACTTC.

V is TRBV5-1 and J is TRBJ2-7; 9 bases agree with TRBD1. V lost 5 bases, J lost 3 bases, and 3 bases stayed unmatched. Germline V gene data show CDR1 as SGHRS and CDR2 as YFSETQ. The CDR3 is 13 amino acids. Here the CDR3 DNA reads TGCGCCAGCAGGGGGACAGGGCACTACGAGCAGTACTTC. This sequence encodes CASRGTGHYEQYF.

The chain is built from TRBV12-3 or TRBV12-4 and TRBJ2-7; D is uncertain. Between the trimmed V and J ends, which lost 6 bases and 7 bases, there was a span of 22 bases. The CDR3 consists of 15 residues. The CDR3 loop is CASSYEVPTFWEQYF. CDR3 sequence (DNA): TGTGCCAGCAGCTACGAAGTTCCGACCTTTTGGGAGCAGTACTTC.

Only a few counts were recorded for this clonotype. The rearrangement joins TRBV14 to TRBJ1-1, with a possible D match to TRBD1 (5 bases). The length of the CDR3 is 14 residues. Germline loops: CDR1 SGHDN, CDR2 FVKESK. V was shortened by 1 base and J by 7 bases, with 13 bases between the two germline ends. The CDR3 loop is CASSQVQGRVEAFF. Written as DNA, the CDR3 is TGTGCCAGCAGCCAAGTCCAGGGCCGAGTTGAAGCTTTCTTT.

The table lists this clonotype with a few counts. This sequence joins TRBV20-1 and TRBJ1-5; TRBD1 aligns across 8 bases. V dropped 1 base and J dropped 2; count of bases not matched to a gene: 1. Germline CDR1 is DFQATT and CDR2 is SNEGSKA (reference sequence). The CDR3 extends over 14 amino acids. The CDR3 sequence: CSARAGGGNQPQHF. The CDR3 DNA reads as TGCAGTGCTAGAGCAGGGGGCGGCAATCAGCCCCAGCATTTT.

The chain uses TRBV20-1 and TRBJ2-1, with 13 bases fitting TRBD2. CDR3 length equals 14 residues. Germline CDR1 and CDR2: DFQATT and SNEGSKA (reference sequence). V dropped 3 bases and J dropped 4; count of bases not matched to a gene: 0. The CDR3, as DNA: TGCAGTGCTAGGACTAGCGGGGGGTACAATGAGCAGTTCTTC. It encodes CSARTSGGYNEQFF.

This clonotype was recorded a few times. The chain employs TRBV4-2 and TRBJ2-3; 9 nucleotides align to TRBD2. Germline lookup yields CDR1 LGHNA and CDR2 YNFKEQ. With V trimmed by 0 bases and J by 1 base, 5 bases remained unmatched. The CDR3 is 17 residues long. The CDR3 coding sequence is TGTGCCAGCAGCCAAGATGCGGGAGGGCCCGGCACAGATACGCAGTATTTT. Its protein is CASSQDAGGPGTDTQYF.

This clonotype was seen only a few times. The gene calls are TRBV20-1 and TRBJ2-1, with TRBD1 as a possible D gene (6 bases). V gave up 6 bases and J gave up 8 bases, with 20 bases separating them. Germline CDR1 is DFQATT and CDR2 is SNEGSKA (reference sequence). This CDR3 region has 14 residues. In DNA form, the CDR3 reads TGCAGTGCCGTGGACAGCGCGAAGGTCGATGAGCAGTTCTTC. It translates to CSAVDSAKVDEQFF.

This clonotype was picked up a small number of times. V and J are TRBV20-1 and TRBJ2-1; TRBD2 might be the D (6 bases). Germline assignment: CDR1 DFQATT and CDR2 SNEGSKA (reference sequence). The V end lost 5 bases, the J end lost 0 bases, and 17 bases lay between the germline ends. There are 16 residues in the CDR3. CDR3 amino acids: CSAHGTPWSSYNEQFF. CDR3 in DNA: TGCAGTGCTCATGGGACTCCATGGAGCTCCTACAATGAGCAGTTCTTC.

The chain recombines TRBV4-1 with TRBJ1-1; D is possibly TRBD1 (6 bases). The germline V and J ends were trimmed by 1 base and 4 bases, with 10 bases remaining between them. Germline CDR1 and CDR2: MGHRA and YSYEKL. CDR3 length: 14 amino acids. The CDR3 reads CASSQAPGVTEAFF. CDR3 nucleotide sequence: TGCGCCAGCAGCCAAGCCCCAGGGGTCACTGAAGCTTTCTTT.

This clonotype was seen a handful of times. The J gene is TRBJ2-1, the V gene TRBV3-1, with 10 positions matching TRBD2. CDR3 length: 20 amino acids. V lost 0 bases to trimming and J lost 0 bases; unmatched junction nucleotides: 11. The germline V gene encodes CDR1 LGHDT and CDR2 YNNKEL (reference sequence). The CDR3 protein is CASSQETSGEVRSSYNEQFF. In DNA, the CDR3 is TGTGCCAGCAGCCAAGAAACTAGCGGGGAGGTTCGGAGCTCCTACAATGAGCAGTTCTTC.

The DNA for the CDR3 is TGTGCCAGCAGCTTAATGGCGGGGTCGAACACCGGGGAGCTGTTTTTT. This translates into CASSLMAGSNTGELFF. The J gene is TRBJ2-2, the V gene TRBV7-2; maybe TRBD2 (6 bases). Per the germline V gene, CDR1 is SGHTA and CDR2 is FQGNSA. V was pared by 2 bases and J by 0 bases, with 10 bases between. The CDR3 consists of 16 residues. The whole variable domain, remainder taken from reference TRBV7-2 and TRBJ2-2, is GAGVSQSPSNKVTEKGKDVELRCDPISGHTALYWYRQSLGQGLEFLIYFQGNSAPDKSGLPSDRFSAERTGGSVSTLTIQRTQQEDSAVYLCASSLMAGSNTGELFFGEGSRLTVL.

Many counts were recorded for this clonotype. The CDR3 nucleotides are TGTGCCAGCAGTGATATCGGAGGGAGCGGGAGAATCGGGGAGCTGTTTTTT. Amino acid sequence: CASSDIGGSGRIGELFF. This chain links TRBV6-1 with TRBJ2-2; 8 bases line up with TRBD2. The CDR3 has 17 residues. The trim removed 3 bases at V and 7 bases at J, leaving 13 bases unmatched. Germline assignment: CDR1 MNHNS and CDR2 SASEGT.

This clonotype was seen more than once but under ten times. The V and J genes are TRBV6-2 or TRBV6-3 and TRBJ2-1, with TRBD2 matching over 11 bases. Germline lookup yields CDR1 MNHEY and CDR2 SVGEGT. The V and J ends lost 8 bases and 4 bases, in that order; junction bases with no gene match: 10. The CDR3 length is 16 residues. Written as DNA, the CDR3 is TGTGCCAGCCAGATGACATTAGCGGGAGGGTACAATGAGCAGTTCTTC. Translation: CASQMTLAGGYNEQFF.

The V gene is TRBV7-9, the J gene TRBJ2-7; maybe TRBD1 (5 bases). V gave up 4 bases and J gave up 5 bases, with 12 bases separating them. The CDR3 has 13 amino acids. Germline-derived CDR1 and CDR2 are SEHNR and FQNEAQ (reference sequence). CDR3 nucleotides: TGTGCCAGCAGCTCTTCAGGGAACCACGAGCAGTACTTC. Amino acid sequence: CASSSSGNHEQYF.

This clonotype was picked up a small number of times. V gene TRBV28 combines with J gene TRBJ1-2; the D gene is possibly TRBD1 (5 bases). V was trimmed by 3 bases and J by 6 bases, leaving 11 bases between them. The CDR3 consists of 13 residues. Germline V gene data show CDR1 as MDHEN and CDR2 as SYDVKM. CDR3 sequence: CASSLTVPNGYTF. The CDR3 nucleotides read TGTGCCAGCAGTTTGACAGTTCCGAATGGCTACACCTTC.

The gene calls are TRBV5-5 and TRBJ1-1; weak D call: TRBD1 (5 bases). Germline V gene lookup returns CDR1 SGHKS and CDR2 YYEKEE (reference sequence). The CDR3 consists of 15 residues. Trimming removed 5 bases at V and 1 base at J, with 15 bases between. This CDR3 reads CASRLVAGANTEAFF. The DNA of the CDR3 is TGTGCCAGCAGGCTTGTAGCTGGGGCGAACACTGAAGCTTTCTTT.

The CDR3 is CASSLVPLDSYEQYF. Here the CDR3 DNA reads TGTGCCAGCAGTTTAGTCCCTCTAGATTCCTACGAGCAGTACTTC. This rearrangement joins TRBV12-3 or TRBV12-4 to TRBJ2-7; no definite D call. Trimming cost V 1 base and J 1 base, with 11 bases left between them. There are 15 residues in the CDR3.

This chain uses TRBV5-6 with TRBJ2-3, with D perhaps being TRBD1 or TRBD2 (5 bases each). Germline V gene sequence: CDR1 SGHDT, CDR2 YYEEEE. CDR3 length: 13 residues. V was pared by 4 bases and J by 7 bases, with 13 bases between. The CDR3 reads CASSLRGENTQYF. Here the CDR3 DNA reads TGTGCCAGCAGCCTCCGGGGCGAGAATACGCAGTATTTT.

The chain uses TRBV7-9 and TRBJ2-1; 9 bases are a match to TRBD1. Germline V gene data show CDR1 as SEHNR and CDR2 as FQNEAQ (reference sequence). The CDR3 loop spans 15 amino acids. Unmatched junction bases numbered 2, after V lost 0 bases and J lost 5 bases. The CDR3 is CASSLAWDRDNEQFF. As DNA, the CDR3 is TGTGCCAGCAGCTTAGCATGGGACAGGGACAATGAGCAGTTCTTC. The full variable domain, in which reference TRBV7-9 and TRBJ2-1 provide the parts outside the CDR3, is DTGVSQNPRHKITKRGQNVTFRCDPISEHNRLYWYRQTLGQGPEFLTYFQNEAQLEKSRLLSDRFSAERPKGSFSTLEIQRTEQGDSAMYLCASSLAWDRDNEQFFGPGTRLTVL.

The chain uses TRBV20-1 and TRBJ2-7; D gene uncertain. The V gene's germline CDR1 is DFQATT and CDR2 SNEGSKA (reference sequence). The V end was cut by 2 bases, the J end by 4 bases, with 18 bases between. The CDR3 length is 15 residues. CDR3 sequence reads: CSARNELRASYEQYF. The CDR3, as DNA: TGCAGTGCTAGAAACGAACTAAGGGCATCGTACGAGCAGTACTTC.

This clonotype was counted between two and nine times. CDR3 residues: CSAYPPGQGSYYGYTF. The CDR3 DNA follows: TGCAGTGCGTACCCGCCGGGACAGGGGTCTTACTATGGCTACACCTTC. This chain links TRBV20-1 with TRBJ1-2; 10 bases fit TRBD1. V trimming: 6 bases; J trimming: 3 bases; junction bases outside the gene matches: 13. The CDR3 is 16 residues long. The V gene's germline CDR1 is DFQATT and CDR2 SNEGSKA (reference sequence).

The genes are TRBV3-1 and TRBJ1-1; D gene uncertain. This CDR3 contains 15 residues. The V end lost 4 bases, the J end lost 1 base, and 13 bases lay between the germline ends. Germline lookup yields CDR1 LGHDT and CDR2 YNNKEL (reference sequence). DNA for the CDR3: TGTGCCAGCAGCCGGTTAGGGCGGGGGAACACTGAAGCTTTCTTT. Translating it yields CASSRLGRGNTEAFF.

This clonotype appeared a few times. In DNA, the CDR3 is TGTGCCAGCAGCTTAAGGATTGACAGGGCAGATACGCAGTATTTT. Translating it yields CASSLRIDRADTQYF. The chain has TRBV7-8 and TRBJ2-3, with 7 bases matching TRBD1. This CDR3 has 15 residues. Trimming cost V 2 bases and J 4 bases; bases outside gene matches: 6. Germline CDR1 is SGHVS and CDR2 is FQNEAQ.

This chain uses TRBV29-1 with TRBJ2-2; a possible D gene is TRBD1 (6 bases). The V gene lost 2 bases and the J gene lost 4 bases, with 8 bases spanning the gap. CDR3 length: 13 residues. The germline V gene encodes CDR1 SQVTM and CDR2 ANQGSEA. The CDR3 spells CSVEKDSTGELFF. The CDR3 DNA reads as TGCAGCGTTGAAAAGGACAGCACCGGGGAGCTGTTTTTT.

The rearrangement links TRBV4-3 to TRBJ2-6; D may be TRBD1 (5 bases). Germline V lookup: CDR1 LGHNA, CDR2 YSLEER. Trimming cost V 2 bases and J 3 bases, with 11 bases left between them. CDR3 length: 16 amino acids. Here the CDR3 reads CASSQQGWYGANVLTF. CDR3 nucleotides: TGCGCCAGCAGCCAACAGGGATGGTATGGGGCCAACGTCCTGACTTTC.

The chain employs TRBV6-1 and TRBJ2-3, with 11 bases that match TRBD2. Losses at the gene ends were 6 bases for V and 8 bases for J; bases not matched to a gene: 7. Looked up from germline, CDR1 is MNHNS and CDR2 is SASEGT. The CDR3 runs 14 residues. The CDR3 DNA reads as TGTGCCAGCAGCCCGGGACTAGCGGAGGCTACGCAGTATTTT. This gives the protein CASSPGLAEATQYF.

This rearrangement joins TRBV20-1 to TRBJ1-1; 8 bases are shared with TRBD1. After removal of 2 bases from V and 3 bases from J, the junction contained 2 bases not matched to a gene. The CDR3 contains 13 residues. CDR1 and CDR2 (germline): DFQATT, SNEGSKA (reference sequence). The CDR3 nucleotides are TGCAGTGCTAGACAGGGGGCGGACACTGAAGCTTTCTTT. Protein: CSARQGADTEAFF.